This TCR beta chain stems from a study of blood T cells in healthy people across ages. Study results and caveats: The long-lived group displayed more naive CD4+ cells, plus higher diversity, than the aged donors did.

In regard to this clonotype: Antigen: not known.

The CDR3 runs to 13 residues. Germline V gives CDR1 SGDLS, CDR2 YYNGEE. Trimming cost V 3 bases and J 6 bases; bases outside gene matches: 4. Through a sample-barcoded 5' primer and a J-beta primer mix, a second PCR was run for about 6 to 12 cycles. One entry per CDR3 protein, called by TCRdb with MiXCR from the 5' RACE reads. The data show fewer than 2 million distinct CDR3 sequences, with about two fifths seen just once and approximately 22% held by the top ten. The chain couples TRBV9 to TRBJ1-1; 8 bases are a match to TRBD1. The TCR comes from a human donor in good health. Material for sequencing was blood. The CDR3 reads CASSASDRAEAFF. CDR3 bases: TGTGCCAGCAGCGCCTCGGACAGGGCTGAAGCTTTCTTT.